A selection of T cell receptor beta chains follows, all from one sample in a study of cytomegalovirus exposure and HLA in healthy donors. Repertoires were generated with immunoSEQ multiplex PCR, while TCRdb's copy carries only in-frame clones and drops some. The sample contains fewer than 30,000 clones, more than 55% of which appear only once. Material: PBMCs. The receptor source for this set is a male donor in good health and CMV-seropositive. Each CDR3 is given with its conserved first and last residue. The D gene is left open where the match is weak. Size is stated for part of the rows, as once, few or many counts, or as a class when the clone is expanded.

D gene: TRBD1
clone size: few
J gene: TRBJ2-1
V gene: TRBV5-6
CDR3 protein: CASSLRGTGTGAHNEQFF
CDR3 DNA: TGTGCCAGCAGCTTGCGAGGCACCGGGACAGGGGCTCACAATGAGCAGTTCTTC

D gene: TRBD2
clone size: .
J gene: TRBJ2-7
V gene: TRBV4-1
CDR3 protein: CASSPGRASGSKYEQYF
CDR3 DNA: TGCGCCAGCAGCCCCGGTCGCGCTAGCGGGAGCAAGTACGAGCAGTACTTC

D gene: .
clone size: .
J gene: TRBJ1-4
V gene: TRBV6-5
CDR3 protein: CASSQRGTNEKLFF
CDR3 DNA: TGTGCCAGCAGCCAAAGGGGAACTAATGAAAAACTGTTTTTT

D gene: .
clone size: once
J gene: TRBJ2-6
V gene: TRBV28
CDR3 protein: CASSLGGSGANVLTF
CDR3 DNA: TGTGCCAGCAGTTTAGGCGGCTCTGGGGCCAACGTCCTGACTTTC

D gene: TRBD1
clone size: few
J gene: TRBJ2-6
V gene: TRBV5-4
CDR3 protein: CASTGTGSYSGANVLTF
CDR3 DNA: TGTGCCAGCACCGGGACAGGGAGCTACTCTGGGGCCAACGTCCTGACTTTC

D gene: TRBD1
clone size: few
J gene: TRBJ1-2
V gene: TRBV11-2
CDR3 protein: CASSLGTGAGYTF
CDR3 DNA: TGTGCCAGCAGCTTAGGGACAGGGGCTGGCTACACCTTC

D gene: .
clone size: .
J gene: TRBJ2-1
V gene: TRBV6-1
CDR3 protein: CALSYNEQFF
CDR3 DNA: TGTGCCCTTTCCTACAATGAGCAGTTCTTC

D gene: .
clone size: .
J gene: TRBJ1-1
V gene: TRBV7-9
CDR3 protein: CASSFGERRPEAFF
CDR3 DNA: TGTGCCAGCAGCTTTGGGGAGAGGAGACCTGAAGCTTTCTTT

D gene: .
clone size: .
J gene: TRBJ1-1
V gene: TRBV28
CDR3 protein: CASSPYKGGTEAFF
CDR3 DNA: TGTGCCAGCAGTCCCTATAAGGGAGGCACTGAAGCTTTCTTT

D gene: TRBD2
clone size: .
J gene: TRBJ2-2
V gene: TRBV28
CDR3 protein: CASSPQSGRRNGELFF
CDR3 DNA: TGTGCCAGCAGTCCCCAGAGCGGGAGAAGGAACGGGGAGCTGTTTTTT

D gene: TRBD1
clone size: many
J gene: TRBJ1-4
V gene: TRBV2
CDR3 protein: CASSVTPGGGRLFF
CDR3 DNA: TGTGCCAGCAGTGTAACCCCAGGGGGAGGAAGACTGTTTTTT

D gene: .
clone size: .
J gene: TRBJ2-1
V gene: TRBV5-1
CDR3 protein: CASSLAGPTATSPWGSYNEQFF
CDR3 DNA: TGCGCCAGCAGCTTGGCCGGCCCCACAGCGACTAGTCCTTGGGGGTCCTACAATGAGCAGTTCTTC

D gene: .
clone size: .
J gene: TRBJ2-5
V gene: TRBV6-5
CDR3 protein: CASSPGIQETQYF
CDR3 DNA: TGTGCCAGCAGCCCCGGGATCCAAGAGACCCAGTACTTC

D gene: .
clone size: .
J gene: TRBJ2-7
V gene: TRBV28
CDR3 protein: CASSPTGQGRIYEQYF
CDR3 DNA: TGTGCCAGCAGCCCTACAGGCCAGGGCCGTATCTACGAGCAGTACTTC

D gene: .
clone size: few
J gene: TRBJ1-1
V gene: TRBV15
CDR3 protein: CATSRGGGNTEAFF
CDR3 DNA: TGTGCCACCAGCAGGGGCGGGGGGAACACTGAAGCTTTCTTT

D gene: .
clone size: .
J gene: TRBJ1-1
V gene: TRBV28
CDR3 protein: CASSFRSRETEAFF
CDR3 DNA: TGTGCCAGCAGTTTTCGGAGTAGAGAGACTGAAGCTTTCTTT

D gene: .
clone size: .
J gene: TRBJ1-3
V gene: TRBV7-6
CDR3 protein: CASSAAAPVSGNTIYF
CDR3 DNA: TGTGCCAGCAGCGCCGCGGCGCCGGTCTCTGGAAACACCATATATTTT

D gene: .
clone size: .
J gene: TRBJ2-5
V gene: TRBV30
CDR3 protein: CAWSVRLRETQYF
CDR3 DNA: TGTGCCTGGAGTGTCCGATTACGGGAGACCCAGTACTTC

D gene: .
clone size: .
J gene: TRBJ1-3
V gene: TRBV5-1
CDR3 protein: CASSLLGGSGNTIYF
CDR3 DNA: TGCGCCAGCAGCTTGTTAGGGGGCTCTGGAAACACCATATATTTT

D gene: .
clone size: .
J gene: TRBJ1-5
V gene: TRBV2
CDR3 protein: CASSDGGMSQPQHF
CDR3 DNA: TGTGCCAGCAGTGATGGGGGGATGAGTCAGCCCCAGCATTTT

D gene: TRBD2
clone size: .
J gene: TRBJ2-7
V gene: TRBV29-1
CDR3 protein: CSVAFLTSGVYEQYF
CDR3 DNA: TGCAGCGTTGCGTTTTTGACTAGCGGGGTATACGAGCAGTACTTC

D gene: .
clone size: .
J gene: TRBJ1-1
V gene: TRBV20-1
CDR3 protein: CCNLRNTEAFF
CDR3 DNA: TGCTGTAATCTTAGGAACACTGAAGCTTTCTTT

D gene: TRBD1
clone size: few
J gene: TRBJ1-1
V gene: TRBV7-9
CDR3 protein: CASSSPGQGITEAFF
CDR3 DNA: TGTGCCAGCAGCTCTCCCGGACAGGGGATCACTGAAGCTTTCTTT

D gene: TRBD2
clone size: .
J gene: TRBJ2-7
V gene: TRBV9
CDR3 protein: CVSSVGDGLAATYEQYF
CDR3 DNA: TGTGTCAGCAGCGTAGGTGATGGACTAGCGGCTACCTACGAGCAGTACTTC

D gene: TRBD1
clone size: .
J gene: TRBJ1-2
V gene: TRBV5-4
CDR3 protein: CASSAAGDRSDYGYTF
CDR3 DNA: TGTGCCAGCAGCGCAGCAGGGGACAGGAGTGACTATGGCTACACCTTC

D gene: TRBD1
clone size: .
J gene: TRBJ1-1
V gene: TRBV25-1
CDR3 protein: CASSEGQLMNTEAFF
CDR3 DNA: TGTGCCAGCAGTGAGGGACAGCTTATGAACACTGAAGCTTTCTTT

D gene: TRBD2
clone size: many
J gene: TRBJ2-2
V gene: TRBV4-2
CDR3 protein: CASSQDGSGGPGELFF
CDR3 DNA: TGTGCCAGCAGCCAAGATGGTAGCGGGGGCCCCGGGGAGCTGTTTTTT

D gene: .
clone size: .
J gene: TRBJ2-4
V gene: TRBV13
CDR3 protein: CASSLGEAEAGDIQYF
CDR3 DNA: TGTGCCAGCAGCCTCGGAGAAGCGGAGGCTGGGGACATTCAGTACTTC

D gene: .
clone size: few
J gene: TRBJ1-1
V gene: TRBV10-1
CDR3 protein: CASSESPDMNTEAFF
CDR3 DNA: TGCGCCAGCAGTGAGTCCCCTGACATGAACACTGAAGCTTTCTTT

D gene: .
clone size: .
J gene: TRBJ2-7
V gene: TRBV5-6
CDR3 protein: CASSLGHGEQYF
CDR3 DNA: TGTGCCAGCAGCTTGGGTCACGGCGAGCAGTACTTC

D gene: TRBD1
clone size: few
J gene: TRBJ2-7
V gene: TRBV11-2
CDR3 protein: CASSSGQGSYEQYF
CDR3 DNA: TGTGCCAGCAGTTCGGGACAGGGTTCCTACGAGCAGTACTTC

D gene: TRBD1
clone size: .
J gene: TRBJ1-2
V gene: TRBV5-1
CDR3 protein: CASSFLGQRPNYGYTF
CDR3 DNA: TGCGCCAGCAGCTTCCTGGGACAGCGCCCTAACTATGGCTACACCTTC

D gene: .
clone size: .
J gene: TRBJ2-7
V gene: TRBV5-4
CDR3 protein: CASSSTGTLYEQYF
CDR3 DNA: TGTGCCAGCAGCTCCACCGGGACTCTCTACGAGCAGTACTTC

D gene: TRBD2
clone size: .
J gene: TRBJ2-1
V gene: TRBV9
CDR3 protein: CASSFSAGDYNEQFF
CDR3 DNA: TGTGCCAGCAGCTTCTCAGCGGGGGACTACAATGAGCAGTTCTTC

D gene: .
clone size: .
J gene: TRBJ1-2
V gene: TRBV19
CDR3 protein: CDSALGGNYGYNF
CDR3 DNA: TGTGACAGCGCATTGGGGGGGAACTATGGCTACAACTTC

D gene: .
clone size: .
J gene: TRBJ1-4
V gene: TRBV6-1
CDR3 protein: CASSWGGGREKLFF
CDR3 DNA: TGTGCCAGCAGTTGGGGGGGCGGGCGTGAAAAACTGTTTTTT

D gene: TRBD2
clone size: .
J gene: TRBJ2-2
V gene: TRBV11-2
CDR3 protein: CASSPAGGVNTGELFF
CDR3 DNA: TGTGCCAGCAGCCCAGCGGGGGGGGTGAACACCGGGGAGCTGTTTTTT

D gene: .
clone size: few
J gene: TRBJ2-2
V gene: TRBV14
CDR3 protein: CASSPNRGVLKNTGELFF
CDR3 DNA: TGTGCCAGCAGCCCGAACCGAGGAGTTCTCAAAAACACCGGGGAGCTGTTTTTT

D gene: TRBD1
clone size: few
J gene: TRBJ2-2
V gene: TRBV6-5
CDR3 protein: CASSFSQGAGELFF
CDR3 DNA: TGTGCCAGCAGTTTCTCGCAGGGGGCAGGGGAGCTGTTTTTT

D gene: .
clone size: few
J gene: TRBJ2-2
V gene: TRBV29-1
CDR3 protein: CSVVVGASGRFGNTGELFF
CDR3 DNA: TGCAGCGTTGTTGTGGGGGCTAGCGGTAGGTTCGGGAACACCGGGGAGCTGTTTTTT

D gene: TRBD1
clone size: .
J gene: TRBJ1-2
V gene: TRBV5-4
CDR3 protein: CASYGQDYAGYTF
CDR3 DNA: TGTGCCAGCTACGGACAGGACTATGCTGGCTACACCTTC

D gene: .
clone size: .
J gene: TRBJ2-7
V gene: TRBV2
CDR3 protein: CASRVGGYEQYF
CDR3 DNA: TGTGCCAGCAGAGTAGGAGGCTACGAGCAGTACTTC

D gene: .
clone size: .
J gene: TRBJ2-7
V gene: TRBV6-1
CDR3 protein: CASSEGLLYEQYF
CDR3 DNA: TGTGCCAGCAGTGAAGGACTGTTGTACGAGCAGTACTTC